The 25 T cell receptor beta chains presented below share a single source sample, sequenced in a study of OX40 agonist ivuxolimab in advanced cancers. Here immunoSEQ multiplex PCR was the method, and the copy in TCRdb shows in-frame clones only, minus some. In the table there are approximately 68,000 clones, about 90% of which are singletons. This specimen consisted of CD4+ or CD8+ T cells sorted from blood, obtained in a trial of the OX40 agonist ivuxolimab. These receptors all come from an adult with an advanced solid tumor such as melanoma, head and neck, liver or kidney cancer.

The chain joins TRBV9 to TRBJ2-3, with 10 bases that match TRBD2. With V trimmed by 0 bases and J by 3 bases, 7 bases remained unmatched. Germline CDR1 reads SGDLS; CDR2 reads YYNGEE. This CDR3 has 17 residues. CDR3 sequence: CASSVAAGLAVTDTQYF. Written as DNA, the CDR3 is TGTGCCAGCAGCGTAGCTGCTGGACTAGCGGTAACAGATACGCAGTATTTT.

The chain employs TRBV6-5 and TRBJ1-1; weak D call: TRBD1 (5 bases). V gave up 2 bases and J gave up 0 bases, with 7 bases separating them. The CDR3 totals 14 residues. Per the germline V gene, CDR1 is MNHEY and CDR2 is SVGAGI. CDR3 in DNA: TGTGCCAGCAGTTACGGGGGTTTGAACACTGAAGCTTTCTTT. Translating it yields CASSYGGLNTEAFF.

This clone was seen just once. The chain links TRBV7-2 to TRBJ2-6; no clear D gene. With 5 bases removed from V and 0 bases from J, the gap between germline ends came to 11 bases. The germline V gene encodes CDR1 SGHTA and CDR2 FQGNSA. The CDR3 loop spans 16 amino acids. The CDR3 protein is CASSLQSASGANVLTF. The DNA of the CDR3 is TGTGCCAGCAGCCTGCAGTCCGCCTCTGGGGCCAACGTCCTGACTTTC. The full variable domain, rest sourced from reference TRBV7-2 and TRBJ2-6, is GAGVSQSPSNKVTEKGKDVELRCDPISGHTALYWYRQSLGQGLEFLIYFQGNSAPDKSGLPSDRFSAERTGGSVSTLTIQRTQQEDSAVYLCASSLQSASGANVLTFGAGSRLTVL.

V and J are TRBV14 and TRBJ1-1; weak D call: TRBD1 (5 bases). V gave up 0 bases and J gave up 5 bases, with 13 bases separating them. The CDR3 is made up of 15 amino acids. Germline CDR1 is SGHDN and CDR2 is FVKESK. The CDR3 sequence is CASSQERGKGTEAFF. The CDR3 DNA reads TGTGCCAGCAGCCAAGAACGGGGGAAGGGGACTGAAGCTTTCTTT.

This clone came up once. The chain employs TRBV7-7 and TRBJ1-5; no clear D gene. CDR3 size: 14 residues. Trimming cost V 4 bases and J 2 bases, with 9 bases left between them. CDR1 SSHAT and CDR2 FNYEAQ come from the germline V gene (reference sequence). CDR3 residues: CASSYRGGNQPQHF. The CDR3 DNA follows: TGTGCCAGCAGCTACCGTGGGGGCAATCAGCCCCAGCATTTT. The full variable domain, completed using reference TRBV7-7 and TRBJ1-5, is GAGVSQSPRYKVTKRGQDVTLRCDPISSHATLYWYQQALGQGPEFLTYFNYEAQPDKSGLPSDRFSAERPEGSISTLTIQRTEQRDSAMYRCASSYRGGNQPQHFGDGTRLSIL.

CDR3: CASSEILGQGNEKLFF. The DNA of the CDR3 is TGTGCCAGCAGTGAAATTCTGGGACAGGGGAATGAAAAACTGTTTTTT. This chain links TRBV6-1 with TRBJ1-4; TRBD1 aligns across 10 bases. The CDR3 runs to 16 residues. Germline assignment: CDR1 MNHNS and CDR2 SASEGT. V lost 2 bases and J lost 5; bases outside the gene matches: 5.

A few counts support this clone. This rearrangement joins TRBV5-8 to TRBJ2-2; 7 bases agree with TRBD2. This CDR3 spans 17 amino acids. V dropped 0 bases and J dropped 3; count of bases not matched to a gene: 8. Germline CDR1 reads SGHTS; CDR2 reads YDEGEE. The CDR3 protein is CASSLGTGGGHTGELFF. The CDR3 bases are TGTGCCAGCAGCTTGGGCACGGGAGGTGGGCACACCGGGGAGCTGTTTTTT.

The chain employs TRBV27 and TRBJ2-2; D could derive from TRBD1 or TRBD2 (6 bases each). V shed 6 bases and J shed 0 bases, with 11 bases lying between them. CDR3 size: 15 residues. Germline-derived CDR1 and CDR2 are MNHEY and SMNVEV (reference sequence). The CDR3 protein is CASSLRGANTGELFF. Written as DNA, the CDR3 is TGTGCCAGCAGCTTAAGGGGGGCGAACACCGGGGAGCTGTTTTTT.

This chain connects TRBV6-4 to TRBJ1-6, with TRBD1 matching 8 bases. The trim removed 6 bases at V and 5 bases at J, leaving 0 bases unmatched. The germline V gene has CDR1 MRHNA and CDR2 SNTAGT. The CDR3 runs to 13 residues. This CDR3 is CASRDRDNSPLHF. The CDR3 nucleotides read TGTGCCAGCAGGGACAGGGATAATTCACCCCTCCACTTT.

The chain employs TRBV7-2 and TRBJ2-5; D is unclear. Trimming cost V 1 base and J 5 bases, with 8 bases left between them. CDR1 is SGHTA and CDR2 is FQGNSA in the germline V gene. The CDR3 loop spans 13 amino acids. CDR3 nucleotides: TGTGCCAGCAGCTTAGACCTCCGGGAGACCCAGTACTTC. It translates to CASSLDLRETQYF.

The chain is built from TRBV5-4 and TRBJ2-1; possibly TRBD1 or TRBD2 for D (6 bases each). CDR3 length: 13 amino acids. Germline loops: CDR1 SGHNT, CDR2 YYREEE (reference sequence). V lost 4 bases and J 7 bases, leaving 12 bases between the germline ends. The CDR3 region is CASSNPGANEQFF. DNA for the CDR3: TGTGCCAGCAGCAACCCGGGGGCGAATGAGCAGTTCTTC.

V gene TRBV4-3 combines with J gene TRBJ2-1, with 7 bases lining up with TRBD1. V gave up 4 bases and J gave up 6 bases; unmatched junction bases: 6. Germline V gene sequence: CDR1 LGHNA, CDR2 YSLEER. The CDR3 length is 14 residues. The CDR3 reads CASSPLTGFNEQFF. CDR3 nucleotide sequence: TGCGCCAGCAGCCCATTGACAGGGTTCAATGAGCAGTTCTTC.

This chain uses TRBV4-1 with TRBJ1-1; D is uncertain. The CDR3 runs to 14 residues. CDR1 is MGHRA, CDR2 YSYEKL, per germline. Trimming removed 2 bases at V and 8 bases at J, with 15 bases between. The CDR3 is CASSQPTGGVEAFF. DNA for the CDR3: TGCGCCAGCAGCCAACCTACCGGAGGTGTCGAAGCTTTCTTT.

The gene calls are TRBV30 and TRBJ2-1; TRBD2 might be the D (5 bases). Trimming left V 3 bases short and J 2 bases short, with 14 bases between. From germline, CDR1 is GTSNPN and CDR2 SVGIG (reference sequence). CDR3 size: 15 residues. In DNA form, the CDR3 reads TGTGCCTGGAGCCTGGACCTCGGGGCCTACAATGAGCAGTTCTTC. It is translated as CAWSLDLGAYNEQFF.

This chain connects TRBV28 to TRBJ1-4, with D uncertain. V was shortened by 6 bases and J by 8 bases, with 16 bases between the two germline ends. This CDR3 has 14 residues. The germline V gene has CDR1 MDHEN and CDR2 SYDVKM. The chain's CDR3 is CASRTPVGREKLFF. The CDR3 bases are TGTGCCAGCAGGACCCCGGTTGGGCGAGAAAAACTGTTTTTT.

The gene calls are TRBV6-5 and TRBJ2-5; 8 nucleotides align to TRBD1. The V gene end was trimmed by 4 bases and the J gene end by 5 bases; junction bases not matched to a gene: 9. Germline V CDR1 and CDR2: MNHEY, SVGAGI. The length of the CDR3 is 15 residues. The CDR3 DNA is TGTGCCAGCAGTTTAGTCGCAGGGGGCTTGGAGACCCAGTACTTC. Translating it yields CASSLVAGGLETQYF.

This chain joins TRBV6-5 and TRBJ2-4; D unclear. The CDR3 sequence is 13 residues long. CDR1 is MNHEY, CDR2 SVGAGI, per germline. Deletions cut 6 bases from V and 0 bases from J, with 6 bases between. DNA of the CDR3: TGTGCCAGCAGCCATCTAGCCAAAAACATTCAGTACTTC. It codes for CASSHLAKNIQYF.

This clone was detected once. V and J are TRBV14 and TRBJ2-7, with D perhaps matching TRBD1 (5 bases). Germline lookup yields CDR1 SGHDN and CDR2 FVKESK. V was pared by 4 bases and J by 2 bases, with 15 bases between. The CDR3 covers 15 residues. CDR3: CASSRELDTTYEQYF. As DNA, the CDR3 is TGTGCCAGCAGCCGAGAGCTGGACACCACCTACGAGCAGTACTTC. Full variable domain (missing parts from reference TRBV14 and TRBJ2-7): EAGVTQFPSHSVIEKGQTVTLRCDPISGHDNLYWYRRVMGKEIKFLLHFVKESKQDESGMPNNRFLAERTGGTYSTLKVQPAELEDSGVYFCASSRELDTTYEQYFGPGTRLTVT.

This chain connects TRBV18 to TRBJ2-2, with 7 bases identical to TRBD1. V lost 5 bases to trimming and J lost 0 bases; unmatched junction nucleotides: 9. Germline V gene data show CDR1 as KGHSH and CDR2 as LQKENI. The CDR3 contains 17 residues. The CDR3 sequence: CASSWDEGASNTGELFF. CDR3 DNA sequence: TGTGCCAGCTCATGGGATGAGGGGGCCTCGAACACCGGGGAGCTGTTTTTT.

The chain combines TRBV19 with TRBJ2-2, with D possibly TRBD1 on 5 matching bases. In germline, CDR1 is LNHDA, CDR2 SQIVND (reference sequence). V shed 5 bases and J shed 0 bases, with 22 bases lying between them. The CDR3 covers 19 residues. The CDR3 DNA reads TGTGCCAGTAGTCCCCTCCGGCCAGGGATAATGTCGAACACCGGGGAGCTGTTTTTT. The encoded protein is CASSPLRPGIMSNTGELFF.

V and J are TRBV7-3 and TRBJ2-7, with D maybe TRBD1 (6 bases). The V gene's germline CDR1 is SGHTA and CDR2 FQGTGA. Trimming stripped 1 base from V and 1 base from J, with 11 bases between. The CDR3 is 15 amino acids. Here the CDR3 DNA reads TGTGCCAGCAGCTTAAAGGACAGCCCGTCCTACGAGCAGTACTTC. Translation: CASSLKDSPSYEQYF. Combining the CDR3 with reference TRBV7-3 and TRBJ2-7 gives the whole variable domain GAGVSQTPSNKVTEKGKYVELRCDPISGHTALYWYRQSLGQGPEFLIYFQGTGAADDSGLPNDRFFAVRPEGSVSTLKIQRTERGDSAVYLCASSLKDSPSYEQYFGPGTRLTVT.

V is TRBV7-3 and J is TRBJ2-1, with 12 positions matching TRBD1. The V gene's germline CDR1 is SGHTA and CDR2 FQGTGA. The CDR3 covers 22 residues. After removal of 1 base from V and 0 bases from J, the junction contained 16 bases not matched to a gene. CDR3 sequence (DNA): TGTGCCAGCAGCTTAAAGCCACCTGGGACAGGGGGCTTCCTGAGCTCCTACAATGAGCAGTTCTTC. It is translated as CASSLKPPGTGGFLSSYNEQFF.

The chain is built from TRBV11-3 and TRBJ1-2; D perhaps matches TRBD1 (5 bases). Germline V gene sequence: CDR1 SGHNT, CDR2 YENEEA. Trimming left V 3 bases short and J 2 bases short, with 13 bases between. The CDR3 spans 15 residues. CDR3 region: CASSFYLDRNYGYTF. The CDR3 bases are TGTGCCAGCAGCTTCTATCTCGACAGAAACTATGGCTACACCTTC.

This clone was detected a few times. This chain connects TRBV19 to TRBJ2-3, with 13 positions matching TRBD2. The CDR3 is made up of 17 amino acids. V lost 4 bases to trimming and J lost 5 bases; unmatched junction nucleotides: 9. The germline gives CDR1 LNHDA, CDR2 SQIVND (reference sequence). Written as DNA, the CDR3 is TGTGCCAGTAGTACCGGGACTAGCGGGATCGGACGAGATACGCAGTATTTT. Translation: CASSTGTSGIGRDTQYF.

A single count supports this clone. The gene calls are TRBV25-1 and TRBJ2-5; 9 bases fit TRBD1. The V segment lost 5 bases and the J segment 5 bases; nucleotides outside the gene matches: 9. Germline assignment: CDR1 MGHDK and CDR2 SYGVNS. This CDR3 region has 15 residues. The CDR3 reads CASSRPGTGLETQYF. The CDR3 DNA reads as TGTGCCAGCAGTCGTCCCGGGACAGGGTTGGAGACCCAGTACTTC.